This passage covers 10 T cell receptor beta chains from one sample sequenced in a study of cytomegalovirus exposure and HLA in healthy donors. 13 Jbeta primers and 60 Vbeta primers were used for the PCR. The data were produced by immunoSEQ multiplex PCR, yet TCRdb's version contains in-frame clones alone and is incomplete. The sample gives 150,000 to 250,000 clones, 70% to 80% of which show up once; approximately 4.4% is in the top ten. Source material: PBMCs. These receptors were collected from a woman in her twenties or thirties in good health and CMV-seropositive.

DNA for the CDR3: TGTGCCAGCAGCGTAGAAACAGACTATGGCTACACCTTC. This encodes CASSVETDYGYTF. The chain couples TRBV9 to TRBJ1-2, with unresolved D. Per the germline V gene, CDR1 is SGDLS and CDR2 is YYNGEE. The CDR3 sequence is 13 residues long. Trimming took off 0 bases at V and 3 bases at J, with 6 bases between the two ends.

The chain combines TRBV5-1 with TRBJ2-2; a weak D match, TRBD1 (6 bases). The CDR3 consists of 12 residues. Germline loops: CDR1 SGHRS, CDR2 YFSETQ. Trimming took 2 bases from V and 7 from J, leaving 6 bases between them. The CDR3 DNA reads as TGCGCCAGCAGCTTACAGGGCGGGGAGCTGTTTTTT. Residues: CASSLQGGELFF.

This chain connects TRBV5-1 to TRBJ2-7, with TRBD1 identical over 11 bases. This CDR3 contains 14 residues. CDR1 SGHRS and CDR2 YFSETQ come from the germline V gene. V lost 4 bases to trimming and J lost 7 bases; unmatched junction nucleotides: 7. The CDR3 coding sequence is TGCGCCAGCAGCCAAGGACAGGGGGCGCGTGAGCAGTACTTC. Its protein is CASSQGQGAREQYF.

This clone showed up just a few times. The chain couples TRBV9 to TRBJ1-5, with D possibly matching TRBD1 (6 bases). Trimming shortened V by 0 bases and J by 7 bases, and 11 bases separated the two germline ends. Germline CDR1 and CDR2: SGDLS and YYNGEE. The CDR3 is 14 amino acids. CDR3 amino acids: CASSVGPGAQPQHF. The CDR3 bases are TGTGCCAGCAGCGTAGGTCCAGGGGCCCAGCCCCAGCATTTT.

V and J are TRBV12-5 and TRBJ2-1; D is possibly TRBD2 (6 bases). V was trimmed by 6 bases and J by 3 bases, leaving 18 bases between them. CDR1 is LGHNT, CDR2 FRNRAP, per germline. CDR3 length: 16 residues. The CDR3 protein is CASGAEGAGIYNEQFF. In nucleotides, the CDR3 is TGTGCTAGTGGGGCCGAGGGAGCGGGCATCTACAATGAGCAGTTCTTC.

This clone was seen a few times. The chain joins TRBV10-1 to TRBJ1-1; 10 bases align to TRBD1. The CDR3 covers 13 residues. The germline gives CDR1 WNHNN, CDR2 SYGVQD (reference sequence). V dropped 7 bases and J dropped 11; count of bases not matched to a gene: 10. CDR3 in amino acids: CASKGGQGYCAFF. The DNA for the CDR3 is TGCGCCAGCAAGGGGGGACAGGGGTATTGCGCTTTCTTT.

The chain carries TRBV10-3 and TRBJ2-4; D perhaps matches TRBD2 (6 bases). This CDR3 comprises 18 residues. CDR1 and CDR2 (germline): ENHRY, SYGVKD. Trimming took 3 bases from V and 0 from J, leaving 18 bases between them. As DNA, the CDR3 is TGTGCCATCAGTGATACAGCCTGGCGACTAGAAGCCAAAAACATTCAGTACTTC. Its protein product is CAISDTAWRLEAKNIQYF.

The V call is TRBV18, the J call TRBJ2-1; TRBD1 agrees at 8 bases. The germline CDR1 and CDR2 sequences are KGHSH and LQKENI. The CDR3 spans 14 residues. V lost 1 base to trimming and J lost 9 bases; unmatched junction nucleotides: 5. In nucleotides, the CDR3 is TGTGCCAGCTCACCACGGCAGGGGGCCGGTGAGCAGTTCTTC. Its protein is CASSPRQGAGEQFF.

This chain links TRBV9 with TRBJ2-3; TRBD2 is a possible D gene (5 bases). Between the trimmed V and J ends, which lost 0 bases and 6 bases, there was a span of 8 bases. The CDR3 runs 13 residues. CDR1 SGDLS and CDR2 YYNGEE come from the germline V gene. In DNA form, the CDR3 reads TGTGCCAGCAGCGTAGGGACTTCCGATACGCAGTATTTT. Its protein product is CASSVGTSDTQYF.

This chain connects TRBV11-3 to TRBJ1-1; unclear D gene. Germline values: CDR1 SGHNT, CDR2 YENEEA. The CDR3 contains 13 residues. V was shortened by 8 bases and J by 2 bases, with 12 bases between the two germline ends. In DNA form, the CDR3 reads TGTGCCAGCGGGAGAGATGACAACACTGAAGCTTTCTTT. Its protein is CASGRDDNTEAFF.